This T cell receptor beta chain was captured in a study of blood T cell repertoires in COVID-19. Whole-study context: Acute and convalescent COVID-19 specimens originated in the United States, Italy and Spain. From T cells, B-cell-depleted T cells, or PBMCs came the material, which was cDNA or gDNA.

Produced via immunoSEQ multiplex PCR; TCRdb's table is partial and in-frame only. The data hold 90,000 to 120,000 clones, with roughly 80% observed a single time. This CDR3 spans 15 amino acids. Germline trimming cut 6 bases from V and 2 bases from J; bases unmatched to any gene: 7. CDR1 SNHLY and CDR2 FYNNEI come from the germline V gene. The sequence came from a man between 60 and 75 years old with acute or convalescent COVID-19. This chain links TRBV2 with TRBJ2-1, with TRBD2 identical over 7 bases. What was sequenced was peripheral blood. The CDR3 is CASRRLADPYNEQFF. The CDR3 nucleotides read TGTGCCAGCAGAAGACTAGCCGACCCCTACAATGAGCAGTTCTTC.